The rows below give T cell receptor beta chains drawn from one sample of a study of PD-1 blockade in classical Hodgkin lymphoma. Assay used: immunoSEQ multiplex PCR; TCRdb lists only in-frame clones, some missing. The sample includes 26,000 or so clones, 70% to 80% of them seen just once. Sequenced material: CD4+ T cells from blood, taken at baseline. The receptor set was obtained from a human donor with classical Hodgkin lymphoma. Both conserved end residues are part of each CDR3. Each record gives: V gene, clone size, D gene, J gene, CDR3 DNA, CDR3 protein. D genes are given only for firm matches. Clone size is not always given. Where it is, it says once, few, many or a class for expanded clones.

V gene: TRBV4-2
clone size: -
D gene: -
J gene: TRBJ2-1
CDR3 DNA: TGTGCCAGCAGCCAAAACCCCCGCGGGGGAACAGGGGTATCCTACAATGAGCAGTTCTTC
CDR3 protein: CASSQNPRGGTGVSYNEQFF

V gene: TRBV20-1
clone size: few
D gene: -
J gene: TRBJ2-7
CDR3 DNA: TGCAGTGCTAGAGATTTTAGCGAGCAGTACTTC
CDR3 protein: CSARDFSEQYF

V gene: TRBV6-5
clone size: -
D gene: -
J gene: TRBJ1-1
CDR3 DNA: TGTGCCAGCAGTTCTGGGGATTACGACACTGAAGCTTTCTTT
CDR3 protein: CASSSGDYDTEAFF

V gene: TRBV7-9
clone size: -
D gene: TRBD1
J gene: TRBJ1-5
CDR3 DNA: TGTGCCAGCAGCCGGACAGGGAGCAATCAGCCCCAGCATTTT
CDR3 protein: CASSRTGSNQPQHF

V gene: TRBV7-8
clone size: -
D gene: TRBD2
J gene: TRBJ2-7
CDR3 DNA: TGTGCCAGCAGCTTAACTAGCGGTGGCTACGAGCAGTACTTC
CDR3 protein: CASSLTSGGYEQYF

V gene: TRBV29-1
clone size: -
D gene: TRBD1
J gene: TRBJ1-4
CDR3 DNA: TGCAGCGTTCGACAGGGAGGGCCTAATGAAAAACTGTTTTTT
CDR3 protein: CSVRQGGPNEKLFF

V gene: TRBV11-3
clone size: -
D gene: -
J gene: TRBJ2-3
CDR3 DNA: TGTGCCAGCAGCTTCCTCGGGGATACGCAGTATTTT
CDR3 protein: CASSFLGDTQYF

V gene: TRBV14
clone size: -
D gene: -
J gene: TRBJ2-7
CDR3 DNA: TGTGCCAGCAGCCAAAGGCTTTCCTACGAGCAGTACTTC
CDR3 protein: CASSQRLSYEQYF

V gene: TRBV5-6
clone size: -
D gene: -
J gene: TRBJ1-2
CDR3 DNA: TGTGCCAGCAGCTTGAACTATGGCTACACCTTC
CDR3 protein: CASSLNYGYTF

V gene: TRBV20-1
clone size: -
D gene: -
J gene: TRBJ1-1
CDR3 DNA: TGCAGTGCTAGGGGAAATGAAGCTTTCTTT
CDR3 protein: CSARGNEAFF

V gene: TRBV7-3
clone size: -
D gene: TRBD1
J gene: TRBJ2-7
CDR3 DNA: TGTGCCAGCAGCTTAAGGGACAGGTTCTACGAGCAGTACTTC
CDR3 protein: CASSLRDRFYEQYF

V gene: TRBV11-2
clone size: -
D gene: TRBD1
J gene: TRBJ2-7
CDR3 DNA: TGTGCCAGCAGTTCACCTCCGGGACAGGGAACCTACGAGCAGTACTTC
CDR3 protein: CASSSPPGQGTYEQYF

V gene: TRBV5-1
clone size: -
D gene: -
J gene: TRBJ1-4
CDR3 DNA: TGCGCCAGCAGCATAGACAGCACGAATGAAAAACTGTTTTTT
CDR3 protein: CASSIDSTNEKLFF

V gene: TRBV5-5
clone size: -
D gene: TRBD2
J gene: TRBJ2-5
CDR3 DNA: TGTGCCAGCAGCCACCCGGCGACTAGCGGGGGGGAGACCCAGTACTTC
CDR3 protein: CASSHPATSGGETQYF

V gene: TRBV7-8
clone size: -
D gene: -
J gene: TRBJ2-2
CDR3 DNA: TGTGCCAGCAGCTCTCCGGCTGGGGGCCCCGGGGAGCTGTTTTTT
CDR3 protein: CASSSPAGGPGELFF

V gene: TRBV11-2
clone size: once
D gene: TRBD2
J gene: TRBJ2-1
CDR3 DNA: TGTGCCAGCAGCCCCGTGGGGACTAGCTACGATGAGCAGTTCTTC
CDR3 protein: CASSPVGTSYDEQFF

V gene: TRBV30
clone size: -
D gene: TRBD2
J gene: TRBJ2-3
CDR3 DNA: TGTGCCTGGGGAGGAGTAAGTAGCGGGGTGAGCACAGATACGCAGTATTTT
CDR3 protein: CAWGGVSSGVSTDTQYF

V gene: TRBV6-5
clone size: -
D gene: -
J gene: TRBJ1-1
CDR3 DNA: TGTGCCAGCAGACCGGCGCCCACTGAAGCTTTCTTT
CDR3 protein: CASRPAPTEAFF

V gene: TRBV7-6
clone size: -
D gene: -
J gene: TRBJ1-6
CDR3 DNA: TGTGCCAGCAGCTTAGAGAGCCCGGGCAGGAATTCACCCCTCCACTTT
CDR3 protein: CASSLESPGRNSPLHF

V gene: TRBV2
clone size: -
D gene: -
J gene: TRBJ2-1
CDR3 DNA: TGTGCCAGCAATTTAGAGGGGGCCTACAATGAGCAGTTCTTC
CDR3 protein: CASNLEGAYNEQFF

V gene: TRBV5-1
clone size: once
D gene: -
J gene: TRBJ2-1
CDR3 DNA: TGCGCCAGCAGCTTGGCCCACGGCTCTTACAATGAGCAGTTCTTC
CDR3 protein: CASSLAHGSYNEQFF

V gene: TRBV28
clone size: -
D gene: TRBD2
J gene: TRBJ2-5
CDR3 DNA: TGTGCCAGCAGTGCTCCTAGCGGGGGAATACAAGAGACCCAGTACTTC
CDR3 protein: CASSAPSGGIQETQYF

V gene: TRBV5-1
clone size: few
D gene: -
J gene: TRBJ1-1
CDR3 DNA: TGCGCCAGCAGCCTCCGGGGGGGCACTGAAGCTTTCTTT
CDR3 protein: CASSLRGGTEAFF

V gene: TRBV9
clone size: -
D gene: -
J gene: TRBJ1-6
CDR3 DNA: TGTGCCAGCAGCGTAGCTGAGGGGGGTTCCTATAATTCACCCCTCCACTTT
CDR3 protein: CASSVAEGGSYNSPLHF

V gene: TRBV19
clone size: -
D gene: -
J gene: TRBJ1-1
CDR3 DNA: TGTGCCAGTAGTATCAGGGGCCTTATGAACACTGAAGCTTTCTTT
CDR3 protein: CASSIRGLMNTEAFF

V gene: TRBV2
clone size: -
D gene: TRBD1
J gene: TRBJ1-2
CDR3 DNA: TGTGCCAGCAGTGGACAGGGTATCTATGGCTACACCTTC
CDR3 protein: CASSGQGIYGYTF

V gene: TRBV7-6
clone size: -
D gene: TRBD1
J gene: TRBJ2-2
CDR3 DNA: TGTGCCATCGACAGGGGCCCTTCGGTCGGCGGGGAGCTGTTTTTT
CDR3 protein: CAIDRGPSVGGELFF